This T cell receptor (beta chain) emerged from a study of blood T cells in healthy people across ages. Study-wide results and caveats: Diversity was higher, and naive CD4+ cells more numerous, in long-lived donors than in aged donors.

CDR1 and CDR2 (germline): MNHEY, SVGEGT. V lost 5 bases to trimming and J lost 0 bases, with 11 bases between them. CDR3 length: 15 amino acids. It was ten milliliters of peripheral blood that were drawn from each donor. For the second PCR, which ran for roughly 6 to 12 cycles, a sample-barcoded 5' primer and a J-beta primer mix were used. At least 2.5 million CDR3-containing paired-end reads were obtained per sample. TCRdb analysed the 5' RACE reads with MiXCR anew, one entry per CDR3 protein. The data contain 2 million or so distinct CDR3 sequences, 40% to 55% of them singletons. In the case of this clonotype: The antigen remains unidentified.

The receptor was derived from a woman between 40 and 55 years old in good health. Sequenced: blood. The gene calls are TRBV6-2 or TRBV6-3 and TRBJ1-5; D is unresolved. CDR3 nucleotides: TGTGCCAGCAGTCCCGCGGTCCATAGCAATCAGCCCCAGCATTTT. Encoded protein: CASSPAVHSNQPQHF.